This entry is about one T cell receptor beta chain. Its antigen is still unknown. Trimming pared 2 bases from V and 5 bases from J, leaving 12 bases between. The CDR3 totals 14 residues. Germline assignment: CDR1 MNHEY and CDR2 SVGAGI. The data were obtained in a study of cytomegalovirus exposure and HLA in healthy donors. The overall study: Sequencing of approximately 190 million T cells in an earlier analysis found 95 million to 120 million unique TCR beta sequences. Of the donors genotyped, several hundred in all, around 76% fell in the Caucasian-associated ancestry cluster.

Both 60 Vbeta primers and 13 Jbeta primers went into the PCR. The data were produced by immunoSEQ multiplex PCR, yet TCRdb's version contains in-frame clones alone and is incomplete. Of about 160,000 clones listed, 80% to 90% are singletons. The study's findings and limits: Some TCR beta chains (about 170 of them) were listed as cytomegalovirus-associated.

Sequenced material: PBMCs. The rearrangement links TRBV6-5 to TRBJ2-5; no reliable D call. The receptor was derived from a woman under 30 in good health and CMV-seronegative. The CDR3 sequence is CASSYNTYEETQYF. CDR3 nucleotides: TGTGCCAGCAGTTACAATACTTATGAGGAGACCCAGTACTTC.